This is a list of T cell receptor beta chains from one sample in a study of blood T cell repertoires in COVID-19. TCRdb keeps only in-frame clones here, not all; method: immunoSEQ multiplex PCR. The table lists 200,000 to 300,000 clones, 88% of them singletons. Source material: PBMCs or T cells enriched from blood (not recorded which). These receptors were taken from a woman aged 40 to 50 with acute COVID-19. The CDR3 runs from the conserved cysteine through the conserved F or W. Fields, in order: J gene, D gene, clone size, V gene, CDR3 DNA, CDR3 protein. A D gene is named only where the DNA matches it firmly. Clone size is not always given. Where it is, it says once, few, many or a class for expanded clones.

j_call: TRBJ2-5; d_call: TRBD1; clone_size: few; v_call: TRBV9; cdr3_nt: TGTGCCAGCAGCGTAACAGGGGGCTTGGAGGAGACCCAGTACTTC; cdr3_aa: CASSVTGGLEETQYF
j_call: TRBJ2-7; d_call: TRBD2; clone_size: once; v_call: TRBV5-6; cdr3_nt: TGTGCCAGCAGCTGGGGGACTATGACGCTCGGCGAGCAGTACTTC; cdr3_aa: CASSWGTMTLGEQYF
j_call: TRBJ1-5; d_call: -; clone_size: -; v_call: TRBV10-3; cdr3_nt: TGTGCCATCAGTGAACAGAGCAATCAGCCCCAGCATTTT; cdr3_aa: CAISEQSNQPQHF
j_call: TRBJ2-7; d_call: TRBD2; clone_size: -; v_call: TRBV7-3; cdr3_nt: TGTGCCAGCAGCCCCGGACTAGCGGGAGTCAGCGAGCAGTACTTC; cdr3_aa: CASSPGLAGVSEQYF
j_call: TRBJ1-6; d_call: TRBD1; clone_size: -; v_call: TRBV5-4; cdr3_nt: TGTGCCAGCAGCTTTAGACAGGGGACCTATTCACCCCTCCACTTT; cdr3_aa: CASSFRQGTYSPLHF
j_call: TRBJ2-2; d_call: TRBD1; clone_size: -; v_call: TRBV7-8; cdr3_nt: TGTGCCAGCAGCTGGGGGACAGGGGTGACCGGGGAGCTGTTTTTT; cdr3_aa: CASSWGTGVTGELFF
j_call: TRBJ1-2; d_call: -; clone_size: once; v_call: TRBV7-9; cdr3_nt: TGTGCCAGCAGCTCTTTCGACAGGCCCCATCGTGGCTACACCTTC; cdr3_aa: CASSSFDRPHRGYTF
j_call: TRBJ2-1; d_call: -; clone_size: -; v_call: TRBV15; cdr3_nt: TGTGCCACCAGCGGGCAGGCTTACAATGAGCAGTTCTTC; cdr3_aa: CATSGQAYNEQFF
j_call: TRBJ2-7; d_call: -; clone_size: -; v_call: TRBV27; cdr3_nt: TGTGCCAGCCGTAGCTCCTACGAGCAGTACTTC; cdr3_aa: CASRSSYEQYF
j_call: TRBJ1-2; d_call: -; clone_size: few; v_call: TRBV5-4; cdr3_nt: TGTGCCAGCGGAAGAGGTGGCTACACCTTC; cdr3_aa: CASGRGGYTF
j_call: TRBJ1-2; d_call: TRBD1; clone_size: -; v_call: TRBV7-3; cdr3_nt: TGTGCCAGCTCTCCGACAGGGGGAGGTGGCTACACCTTC; cdr3_aa: CASSPTGGGGYTF
j_call: TRBJ1-6; d_call: TRBD1; clone_size: -; v_call: TRBV28; cdr3_nt: TGTGCCAGCAGGAAAGACAGGGAATCCTATGATTTTCCCCTCCACTTT; cdr3_aa: CASRKDRESYDFPLHF
j_call: TRBJ1-5; d_call: -; clone_size: -; v_call: TRBV27; cdr3_nt: TGTGCCAGCAGTCCCCGTGGTTTGAGGCCCCAGCATTTT; cdr3_aa: CASSPRGLRPQHF
j_call: TRBJ1-1; d_call: TRBD1; clone_size: -; v_call: TRBV2; cdr3_nt: TGTGCCAGAAGGACAGGTGGAGCGTCCGAAGCTTTCTTT; cdr3_aa: CARRTGGASEAFF
j_call: TRBJ2-5; d_call: TRBD1; clone_size: -; v_call: TRBV7-9; cdr3_nt: TGTGCCAGCAGCCTCCGACAGGGGGTGAAAGAGACCCAGTACTTC; cdr3_aa: CASSLRQGVKETQYF
j_call: TRBJ1-5; d_call: TRBD1; clone_size: -; v_call: TRBV18; cdr3_nt: TGTGCCAGCTCCCTGGAAACGGGACAGGGGTTAAGGACCCAGCATTTT; cdr3_aa: CASSLETGQGLRTQHF
j_call: TRBJ1-5; d_call: -; clone_size: -; v_call: TRBV10-1; cdr3_nt: TGCGCCAGCAGTGAGTCGGCATATGAGCCCCAGCATTTT; cdr3_aa: CASSESAYEPQHF
j_call: TRBJ2-7; d_call: TRBD2; clone_size: -; v_call: TRBV7-9; cdr3_nt: TGTGCCAGCAGACTAGCGGGAGGGCCCTACGAGCAGTACTTC; cdr3_aa: CASRLAGGPYEQYF
j_call: TRBJ1-3; d_call: -; clone_size: -; v_call: TRBV18; cdr3_nt: TGTGCCAGCTCACCAACAGTCCGCTCTGGAAACACCATATATTTT; cdr3_aa: CASSPTVRSGNTIYF
j_call: TRBJ2-2; d_call: TRBD2; clone_size: -; v_call: TRBV14; cdr3_nt: TGTGCCAGCAGCGATCTAACTAGCGGGACAAACACCGGGGAGCTGTTTTTT; cdr3_aa: CASSDLTSGTNTGELFF